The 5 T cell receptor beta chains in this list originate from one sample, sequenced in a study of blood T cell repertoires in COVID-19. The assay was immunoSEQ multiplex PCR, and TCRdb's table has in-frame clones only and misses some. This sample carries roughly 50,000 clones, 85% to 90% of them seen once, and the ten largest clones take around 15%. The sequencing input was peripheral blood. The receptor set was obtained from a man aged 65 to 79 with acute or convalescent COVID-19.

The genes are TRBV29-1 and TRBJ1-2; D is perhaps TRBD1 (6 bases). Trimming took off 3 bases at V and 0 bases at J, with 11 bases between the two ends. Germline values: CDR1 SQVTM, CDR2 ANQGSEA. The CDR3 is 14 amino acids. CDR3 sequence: CSVDERTANYGYTF. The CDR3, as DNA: TGCAGCGTTGATGAAAGGACAGCTAACTATGGCTACACCTTC.

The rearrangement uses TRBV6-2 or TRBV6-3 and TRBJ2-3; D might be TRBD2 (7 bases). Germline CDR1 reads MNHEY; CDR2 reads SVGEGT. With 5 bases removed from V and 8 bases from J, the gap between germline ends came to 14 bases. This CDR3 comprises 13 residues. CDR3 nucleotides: TGTGCCAGCAGTCCCGGACTAGGGGGTACGCAGTATTTT. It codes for CASSPGLGGTQYF.

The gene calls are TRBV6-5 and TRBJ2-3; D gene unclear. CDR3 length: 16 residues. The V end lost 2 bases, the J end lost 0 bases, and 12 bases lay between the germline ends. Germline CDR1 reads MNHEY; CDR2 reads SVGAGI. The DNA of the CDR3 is TGTGCCAGCAGTTACCTCGGTCCAACTAGCACAGATACGCAGTATTTT. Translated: CASSYLGPTSTDTQYF.

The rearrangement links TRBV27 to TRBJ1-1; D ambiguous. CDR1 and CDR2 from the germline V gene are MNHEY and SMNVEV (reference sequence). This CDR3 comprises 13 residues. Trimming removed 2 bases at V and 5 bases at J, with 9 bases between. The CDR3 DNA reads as TGTGCCAGCAGTTTAACCTCCGGGACTGAAGCTTTCTTT. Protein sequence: CASSLTSGTEAFF.

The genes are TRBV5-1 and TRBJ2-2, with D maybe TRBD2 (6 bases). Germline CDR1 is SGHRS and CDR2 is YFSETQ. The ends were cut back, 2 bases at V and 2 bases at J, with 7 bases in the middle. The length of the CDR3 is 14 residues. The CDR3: CASSFSGNTGELFF. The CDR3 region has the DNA TGCGCCAGCAGCTTTAGCGGAAACACCGGGGAGCTGTTTTTT.